Sequencing of this T cell receptor (beta chain) was carried out in a study of cytomegalovirus exposure and HLA in healthy donors. Repertoires were generated with immunoSEQ multiplex PCR, while TCRdb's copy carries only in-frame clones and drops some. The table has approximately 220,000 clones, 80% to 95% seen once. Trimming shortened V by 1 base and J by 4 bases, and 7 bases separated the two germline ends. The germline gives CDR1 MNHNS, CDR2 SASEGT. The CDR3 has 13 residues. The sequencing input was PBMCs. The chain carries TRBV6-1 and TRBJ1-2; maybe TRBD1 (5 bases). The receptor was derived from a woman aged 18 to 35 in good health and CMV-seronegative. In DNA, the CDR3 is TGTGCCAGCAGTGAAGGGGGCAGCTATGGCTACACCTTC. Translated: CASSEGGSYGYTF.